Each of the 16 T cell receptor beta chains below was sequenced from the same sample in a study of blood T cell repertoires in COVID-19. Method: immunoSEQ multiplex PCR; TCRdb's copy keeps in-frame clones and lacks some. The profile shows about 150,000 clones, 80% of them singletons. Material: peripheral blood. The receptors shown here come from a man aged 55 to 70 with acute or convalescent COVID-19.

The CDR3 is CASSRGMEETQYF. The CDR3 coding sequence is TGTGCCAGCTCCCGGGGAATGGAAGAGACCCAGTACTTC. The gene calls are TRBV18 and TRBJ2-5; a weak D match, TRBD2 (5 bases). Trimming stripped 6 bases from V and 3 bases from J, with 11 bases between. Germline loops: CDR1 KGHSH, CDR2 LQKENI. The CDR3 runs to 13 residues.

The sample holds a few counts of this clone. The chain has TRBV25-1 and TRBJ1-1, with D unclear. V gave up 1 base and J gave up 7 bases, with 16 bases separating them. This CDR3 has 15 amino acids. Germline V gives CDR1 MGHDK, CDR2 SYGVNS. The CDR3: CASSEWSSSRGEAFF. In DNA, the CDR3 is TGTGCCAGCAGTGAATGGTCGTCCTCCCGCGGTGAAGCTTTCTTT.

The chain joins TRBV6-5 to TRBJ1-1, with 8 bases that match TRBD1. J lost 4 bases, V lost 8 bases, and 6 bases had no gene match. The CDR3 consists of 13 residues. Germline loops: CDR1 MNHEY, CDR2 SVGAGI. CDR3 nucleotide sequence: TGTGCCAGCCTCAGGGGGCTTGGCACTGAAGCTTTCTTT. Its translation: CASLRGLGTEAFF.

The gene calls are TRBV4-2 and TRBJ1-2, with 8 bases that match TRBD1. The V and J ends lost 1 base and 6 bases, in that order; junction bases with no gene match: 4. CDR1 is LGHNA, CDR2 YNFKEQ, per germline. The CDR3 is 14 residues long. The CDR3 region is CASSQVQGADGYTF. The CDR3 nucleotides read TGTGCCAGCAGCCAAGTTCAGGGGGCAGATGGCTACACCTTC.

This clone was observed a few times. In nucleotides, the CDR3 is TGTGCCAGCAGCTGCCGGCCCTACGGGAATGAAAAACTGTTTTTT. This sequence encodes CASSCRPYGNEKLFF. V and J are TRBV7-3 and TRBJ1-4, with unresolved D. The CDR3 is made up of 15 amino acids. Trimming removed 4 bases at V and 5 bases at J, with 14 bases between. From germline, CDR1 is SGHTA and CDR2 FQGTGA.

The rearrangement links TRBV5-5 to TRBJ1-1; D call uncertain. This CDR3 spans 13 amino acids. V was shortened by 4 bases and J by 1 base, with 8 bases between the two germline ends. The germline V gene has CDR1 SGHKS and CDR2 YYEKEE (reference sequence). CDR3 amino acids: CASSPPPNTEAFF. For the CDR3, the DNA is TGTGCCAGCAGCCCCCCTCCGAACACTGAAGCTTTCTTT.

V is TRBV7-2 and J is TRBJ1-2; tentative D call: TRBD1 (5 bases). The V end was cut by 2 bases, the J end by 3 bases, with 19 bases between. The CDR3 is made up of 17 amino acids. Germline V lookup: CDR1 SGHTA, CDR2 FQGNSA. Written as DNA, the CDR3 is TGTGCCAGCAGCTTAAAATCTGCCGGCAGGGCGGACTATGGCTACACCTTC. As protein: CASSLKSAGRADYGYTF.

The rearrangement joins TRBV2 to TRBJ2-1; D is perhaps TRBD1 (6 bases). V shed 5 bases and J shed 7 bases, with 12 bases lying between them. The CDR3 length is 13 residues. Per germline, CDR1 SNHLY and CDR2 FYNNEI. The CDR3, as DNA: TGTGCCAGCAGTCGTATACAGGGAAATGAGCAGTTCTTC. Its protein product is CASSRIQGNEQFF.

CDR3 DNA: TGTGCCAGCTCACGCGACAGCTACACCGGGGAGCTGTTTTTT. Its translation is CASSRDSYTGELFF. The V call is TRBV18, the J call TRBJ2-2; TRBD1 might be the D (5 bases). CDR1 and CDR2 from the germline V gene are KGHSH and LQKENI. V lost 4 bases and J lost 3, with 9 bases in between. The CDR3 consists of 14 residues. Combining the CDR3 with reference TRBV18 and TRBJ2-2 gives the whole variable domain NAGVMQNPRHLVRRRGQEARLRCSPMKGHSHVYWYRQLPEEGLKFMVYLQKENIIDESGMPKERFSAEFPKEGPSILRIQQVVRGDSAAYFCASSRDSYTGELFFGEGSRLTVL.

This chain uses TRBV15 with TRBJ2-7; D possibly corresponds to TRBD2 (6 bases). V was shortened by 0 bases and J by 5 bases, with 8 bases between the two germline ends. CDR1 LNHNV and CDR2 YYDKDF come from the germline V gene (reference sequence). This CDR3 spans 13 amino acids. CDR3 coding DNA: TGTGCCACCAGCAGAGATGGAGGGAACGAGCAGTACTTC. Translated: CATSRDGGNEQYF.

V gene TRBV15 combines with J gene TRBJ2-5, with D maybe TRBD1 (6 bases). The CDR3 sequence is 15 residues long. V lost 4 bases to trimming and J lost 5 bases, with 17 bases between them. CDR1 and CDR2 from the germline V gene are LNHNV and YYDKDF (reference sequence). DNA of the CDR3: TGTGCCACCAGCATGGTAGACAGGTTCCAGGAGACCCAGTACTTC. Translating gives CATSMVDRFQETQYF.

The rearrangement uses TRBV29-1 and TRBJ1-2; D gene unclear. Per the germline V gene, CDR1 is SQVTM and CDR2 is ANQGSEA. Trimming took 1 base from V and 5 from J, leaving 8 bases between them. The CDR3 spans 12 residues. The CDR3 loop is CSVEARSYGYTF. CDR3 nucleotide sequence: TGCAGCGTTGAAGCGCGTTCTTATGGCTACACCTTC.

The table lists this clone with a count of one. The chain combines TRBV11-1 with TRBJ2-3; 11 bases agree with TRBD2. V lost 4 bases and J lost 7; bases outside the gene matches: 7. Germline lookup yields CDR1 SGHAT and CDR2 FQDESV (reference sequence). The CDR3 is 15 residues long. The CDR3 region is CASSSGLAVPNTQYF. The CDR3 nucleotides are TGTGCCAGCAGCTCGGGACTAGCGGTCCCGAATACGCAGTATTTT. Variable domain in full (rest from reference TRBV11-1 and TRBJ2-3): EAEVAQSPRYKITEKSQAVAFWCDPISGHATLYWYRQILGQGPELLVQFQDESVVDDSQLPKDRFSAERLKGVDSTLKIQPAELGDSAMYLCASSSGLAVPNTQYFGPGTRLTVL.

The V gene is TRBV7-3, the J gene TRBJ1-1; D remains ambiguous. Trimming took 3 bases from V and 1 from J, leaving 6 bases between them. Germline V gives CDR1 SGHTA, CDR2 FQGTGA. The CDR3 is made up of 13 amino acids. This chain's CDR3 is CASSLSQNTEAFF. The CDR3 DNA reads TGTGCCAGCAGCTTGAGTCAGAACACTGAAGCTTTCTTT.

The chain couples TRBV3-1 (or the pseudogene TRBV3-2) to TRBJ1-3; maybe TRBD1 (5 bases). Germline V CDR1 and CDR2: LGHDT, YNNKEL (reference sequence). Trimming cost V 3 bases and J 3 bases, with 18 bases left between them. The CDR3 runs 17 residues. CDR3 protein: CASSHVGVSVGGNTIYF. CDR3 nucleotides: TGTGCCAGCAGCCACGTAGGGGTCTCGGTGGGTGGAAACACCATATATTTT.

The chain recombines TRBV7-2 with TRBJ2-7; 9 positions agree with TRBD1. CDR3 length: 14 residues. The germline gives CDR1 SGHTA, CDR2 FQGNSA. The trim removed 5 bases at V and 3 bases at J, leaving 5 bases unmatched. The CDR3 region is CASSLGTGYYEQYF. The CDR3 coding sequence is TGTGCCAGCAGCCTCGGGACAGGGTACTACGAGCAGTACTTC. Complete variable domain (other parts from reference TRBV7-2 and TRBJ2-7): GAGVSQSPSNKVTEKGKDVELRCDPISGHTALYWYRQSLGQGLEFLIYFQGNSAPDKSGLPSDRFSAERTGGSVSTLTIQRTQQEDSAVYLCASSLGTGYYEQYFGPGTRLTVT.